This T cell receptor (beta chain) was documented in a study of T cell repertoires in cytomegalovirus infection. This clonotype was seen at least ten times. What it recognizes is unknown. The CDR3 extends over 14 amino acids. Trimming cost V 2 bases and J 4 bases, with 11 bases left between them. Germline V lookup: CDR1 SGHVS, CDR2 FQNEAQ. TCRdb ran MiXCR on the reads and lists one entry per CDR3 protein. Here the sample spans roughly 700,000 distinct CDR3 sequences, 30% to 40% being singletons. The chain uses TRBV7-8 and TRBJ1-1; D not resolved. Sequenced here: cultured PBMCs, sampled from culture after CMV antigen stimulation. The receptor comes from a human donor in good health (CMV status not recorded). Some clones in this sample may be carry-over from other donors' samples. For the CDR3, the DNA is TGTGCCAGCAGCTTAATTGTACGGGGCACTGAAGCTTTCTTT. As protein: CASSLIVRGTEAFF.